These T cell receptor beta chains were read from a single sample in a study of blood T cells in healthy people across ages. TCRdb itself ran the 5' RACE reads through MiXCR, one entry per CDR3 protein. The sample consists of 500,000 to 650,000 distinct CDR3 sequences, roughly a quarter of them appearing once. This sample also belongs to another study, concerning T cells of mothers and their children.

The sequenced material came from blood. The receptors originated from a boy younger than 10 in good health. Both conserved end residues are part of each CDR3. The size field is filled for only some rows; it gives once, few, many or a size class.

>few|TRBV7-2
CASSLGTGGPSTIYEQYF
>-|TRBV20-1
CSATGGGGYNQPQHF
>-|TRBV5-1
CASSPKGREFTDTQYF
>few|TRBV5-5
CASSFWGPYEQYF
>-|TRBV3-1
CASSQDPGGNEQFF
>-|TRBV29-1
CSVQSLAGHYNEQFF
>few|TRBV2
CASWSLGQNYGYTF
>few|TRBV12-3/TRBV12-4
CASSFPGQGNVIPINPTDTQYF
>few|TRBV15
CATSRAGTGSYNEQFF
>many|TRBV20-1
CSASGRGSYEQYF
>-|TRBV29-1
CSVQRDSQNEQFF
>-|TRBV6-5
CAGSYEGQGIHTGELFF
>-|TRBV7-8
CASSLGTGGSYNSPLHF
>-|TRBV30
CAWSSGERDYNEQFF
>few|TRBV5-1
CASSLPQGEYGYTF
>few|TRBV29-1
CSVVLASNVLTF
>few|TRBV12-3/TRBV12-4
CASSLRETTYEQYF
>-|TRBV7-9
CASSPLPAIQETQYF
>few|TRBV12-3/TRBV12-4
CASSSRQGLPEAFF
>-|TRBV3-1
CASSTRQGYGYTF
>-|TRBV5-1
CASSLIQYQETQYF
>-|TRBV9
CASSLGLVGFHEQYF
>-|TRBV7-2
CASSLDGEGTGNEQFF
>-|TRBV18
CASSPVDGGPRDEQYF
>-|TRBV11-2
CASVISTDTQYF
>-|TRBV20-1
CSARQGPRLGSDGYTF
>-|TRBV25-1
CASSEGGRDTQYF
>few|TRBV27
CASSLTITDREETYEQYF
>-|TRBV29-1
CSVELGLAPGELFF
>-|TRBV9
CASSVAYRGDTQYF
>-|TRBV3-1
CASSLLAGGPYEQYF
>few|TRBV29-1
CSVEADYEQYF
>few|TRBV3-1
CASSQVFLATDAQYF